This is a list of T cell receptor beta chains from one sample in a study of early T cells in non-severe SARS-CoV-2 infection. MiXCR, run by TCRdb on the 5' RACE reads, gives a single entry per CDR3 protein. The sample shows tens of thousands of distinct CDR3 sequences, approximately 6.9% of them seen only once. The sample consisted of whole blood. These receptors were taken from an adult who was a healthcare worker with PCR-confirmed SARS-CoV-2 infection or an uninfected control (not recorded which). CDR3s include the opening cysteine and the closing phenylalanine or tryptophan. Fields, in order: J gene, clone size, D gene, V gene, CDR3 DNA, CDR3 protein. A D gene is named only where the DNA matches it firmly. Part of the rows lack a size; the others show once, few, many or a class for expanded clones.

J: TRBJ1-4
size: many
D: .
V: TRBV4-1
DNA: TGCGCCAGCAGCCAAGTACCTTCAACTAATGAAAAACTGTTTTTT
CDR3: CASSQVPSTNEKLFF

J: TRBJ2-3
size: many
D: TRBD2
V: TRBV10-3
DNA: TGTGCCATCAGTGAGTCAGCGGGGGGCCTTACAGATACGCAGTATTTT
CDR3: CAISESAGGLTDTQYF

J: TRBJ1-5
size: many
D: .
V: TRBV2
DNA: TGTGCCAGCAAGCAGACGTATAGCAATCAGCCCCAGCATTTT
CDR3: CASKQTYSNQPQHF

J: TRBJ1-5
size: many
D: TRBD1
V: TRBV29-1
DNA: TGCAGCGTTGAGGGACAGGGTGCCCAGCATTTT
CDR3: CSVEGQGAQHF

J: TRBJ2-3
size: many
D: TRBD2
V: TRBV30
DNA: TGTGCCTGGAGTGAGGGAGCGGGAGACCCAGATACGCAGTATTTT
CDR3: CAWSEGAGDPDTQYF

J: TRBJ1-2
size: many
D: TRBD1
V: TRBV12-3/TRBV12-4
DNA: TGTGCCAGCAATAGACAGGGAAGCGACTATGGCTACACCTTC
CDR3: CASNRQGSDYGYTF

J: TRBJ2-7
size: few
D: .
V: TRBV7-3
DNA: TGTGCCAGCAGCGGAGGGGCCGAGCAGTACTTC
CDR3: CASSGGAEQYF

J: TRBJ2-7
size: medium-sized
D: TRBD1
V: TRBV11-2
DNA: TGTGCCAGCAGCTTCGACAGGGGGCCCTACGAGCAGTACTTC
CDR3: CASSFDRGPYEQYF

J: TRBJ2-7
size: .
D: .
V: TRBV7-3
DNA: TGTGCCAGCAGCTTAGCGGGGTCCTACGAGCAGTACTTC
CDR3: CASSLAGSYEQYF

J: TRBJ2-2
size: many
D: .
V: TRBV30
DNA: TGTGCCTGGAGGGCGTGGGCTAGTAAGACCGGGGAGCTGTTTTTT
CDR3: CAWRAWASKTGELFF

J: TRBJ1-1
size: many
D: .
V: TRBV6-6
DNA: TGTGCCAGCAGGCCGACTATGATGAACACTGAAGCTTTCTTT
CDR3: CASRPTMMNTEAFF

J: TRBJ2-7
size: .
D: .
V: TRBV5-1
DNA: TGCGCCAGACCGCCCCGCAGGGAAGACTCCTACGAGCAGTACTTC
CDR3: CARPPRREDSYEQYF

J: TRBJ2-7
size: .
D: .
V: TRBV5-6
DNA: TGTGCCAGCAGCTTGGGGGCAGGGAACTACGAGCAGTACTTC
CDR3: CASSLGAGNYEQYF

J: TRBJ1-5
size: .
D: .
V: TRBV5-5
DNA: TGTGCCAGCAGCTTGGGGTCAGTTAATCAGCCCCAGCATTTT
CDR3: CASSLGSVNQPQHF

J: TRBJ1-5
size: many
D: .
V: TRBV24-1
DNA: TGTGCCACCAGTGATGGGGACTCAACCTACAATCAGCCCCAGCATTTT
CDR3: CATSDGDSTYNQPQHF

J: TRBJ2-5
size: .
D: .
V: TRBV25-1
DNA: TGTGCCAGCAGTGACTCTCCCACAGGGAATAAAGAGACCCAGTACTTC
CDR3: CASSDSPTGNKETQYF

J: TRBJ2-7
size: .
D: .
V: TRBV6-1
DNA: TGTGCCAGCAGTGAAGGATGGGTCTACGAGCAGTACTTC
CDR3: CASSEGWVYEQYF

J: TRBJ2-3
size: many
D: TRBD2
V: TRBV18
DNA: TGTGCCAGCTCACCCGGGAGCGGGAGCAGAGATACGCAGTATTTT
CDR3: CASSPGSGSRDTQYF

J: TRBJ2-5
size: .
D: .
V: TRBV15
DNA: TGTGCCACCAGCAGAGTGGGGGCAGAGACCCAGTACTTC
CDR3: CATSRVGAETQYF

J: TRBJ2-7
size: many
D: .
V: TRBV6-2/TRBV6-3
DNA: TGTGCCAGCAGTCCGATACTCGGACAACAAGGCTACGAGCAGTACTTC
CDR3: CASSPILGQQGYEQYF

J: TRBJ2-1
size: many
D: .
V: TRBV6-6
DNA: TGTGCCAGCAGTTACTCCCCGGACAATGAGCAGTTCTTC
CDR3: CASSYSPDNEQFF

J: TRBJ2-1
size: many
D: TRBD2
V: TRBV12-3/TRBV12-4
DNA: TGTGCCAGCAGTCCTACTTTAGCGGGAGTGGTTGAGCAGTTCTTC
CDR3: CASSPTLAGVVEQFF

J: TRBJ2-7
size: many
D: .
V: TRBV27
DNA: TGTGCCAGCAGTTTATCGGGATGGGCCCCTTACGAGCAGTACTTC
CDR3: CASSLSGWAPYEQYF

J: TRBJ2-3
size: few
D: .
V: TRBV4-1
DNA: TGCGCCAGCAGCCAACAGGGATACGAAGATACGCAGTATTTT
CDR3: CASSQQGYEDTQYF

J: TRBJ1-2
size: many
D: .
V: TRBV20-1
DNA: TGCAGTGCTAGTCCCGTCGGGAGGGCGGACTATGGCTACACCTTC
CDR3: CSASPVGRADYGYTF

J: TRBJ2-5
size: .
D: .
V: TRBV25-1
DNA: TGTGCCAGCAGTGCCCAAGAGACCCAGTACTTC
CDR3: CASSAQETQYF

J: TRBJ2-1
size: many
D: TRBD2
V: TRBV19
DNA: TGTGCCAGTAACGACCTACTAGCGGGAGGGCATTACAATGAGCAGTTCTTC
CDR3: CASNDLLAGGHYNEQFF

J: TRBJ2-1
size: many
D: TRBD2
V: TRBV18
DNA: TGTGCCAGCTCACCCGGGACTAGCGGGAGGAATGAGCAGTTCTTC
CDR3: CASSPGTSGRNEQFF

J: TRBJ2-7
size: many
D: .
V: TRBV7-7
DNA: TGTGCTAGCAGCCCGGTGGGGGACGAGACCTACGAGCAGTACTTC
CDR3: CASSPVGDETYEQYF

J: TRBJ2-3
size: few
D: TRBD1
V: TRBV10-3
DNA: TGTGCCATCAGTCCGACAGGGTTTATAGATACGCAGTATTTT
CDR3: CAISPTGFIDTQYF

J: TRBJ1-3
size: many
D: .
V: TRBV7-3
DNA: TGTGCCAGCAGCTTGGGCAGTGGAAACACCATATATTTT
CDR3: CASSLGSGNTIYF

J: TRBJ2-1
size: many
D: TRBD2
V: TRBV12-3/TRBV12-4
DNA: TGTGCCAGCAGTTCGATTGGGACTAGCGGGAGGGCCCTGTTCTTC
CDR3: CASSSIGTSGRALFF

J: TRBJ2-7
size: .
D: TRBD1
V: TRBV5-4
DNA: TGTGCCAGCAGACAGGACAGGGGGGCCTACGAGCAGTACTTC
CDR3: CASRQDRGAYEQYF

J: TRBJ1-2
size: many
D: TRBD1
V: TRBV11-2
DNA: TGTGCCAGCAGCTTAAACCGGGACAGGGCCACCATTAACTATGGCTACACCTTC
CDR3: CASSLNRDRATINYGYTF

J: TRBJ1-2
size: many
D: .
V: TRBV6-6
DNA: TGTGCCACAAACCGACAGATCTATGGCTACACCTTC
CDR3: CATNRQIYGYTF

J: TRBJ2-7
size: .
D: .
V: TRBV20-1
DNA: TGCAGTGCGTGGCAGGGGCTCACCTACGAGCAGTACTTC
CDR3: CSAWQGLTYEQYF

J: TRBJ1-1
size: few
D: .
V: TRBV19
DNA: TGTGCCAGTAGTATACTCCTCGGGGCGAACACTGAAGCTTTCTTT
CDR3: CASSILLGANTEAFF